This TCR beta chain was documented in a study of technical replicates of blood from a few donors (dated by TCRdb to 2015 to 2018). Preparation of the library involved the immunoSEQ multiplex PCR assay. What TCRdb holds here is the immuneACCESS table cut down to in-frame rearrangements. Part of the clones is not present; checked against another copy, under half of the missing clones reflect an unresolved V gene, and the others are unexplained. Here the sample has more than 65,000 clones; around 95% occur a single time. The ten most abundant clones make up roughly 0.36% of the sample. To note about this clone: No cognate antigen has been identified for it. Per-base qualities were not stored, and no clone one base away is much larger.

Relative to germline, V is 5 bases shorter and J is 11 bases shorter, with 21 bases between their ends. CDR1 is given as MNHEY and CDR2 as SMNVEV, both from the germline V gene (reference sequence). Taken from cysteine to phenylalanine, the CDR3 has 14 residues. Only CDR3 DNA remains: 42 bases, in frame from the first base. Material: T cells isolated from PBMCs. The clonotype comes from a human donor in good health. The V and J segments used are TRBV27 and TRBJ1-1; TRBD1 is a possible D gene, resting on 5 matching bases. In nucleotides, the sequence is TGTGCCAGCAGTCCGTACCGTCGGGGGTTTAACGCTTTCTTT. Translated, it reads CASSPYRRGFNAFF.